One and the same sample provided the 10 T cell receptor beta chains below, sequenced in a study of memory CD4+ T cells and cytomegalovirus serostatus. Single viable CD3+CD4+CD8-CD45RO+ cells were sorted as the memory CD4+ T cells. Only in-frame clones appear in the TCRdb table, and some are missing; sequencing was by immunoSEQ multiplex PCR. This repertoire shows around 50,000 clones, 75% to 85% found once; its top ten account for 0.67%. The sequencing sample was made of memory CD4+ T cells from blood. These receptors originate from an adult in good health and CMV-seronegative.

Details on this clone: The junction departs from the called germline gene at one end, perhaps through a read error. The V call is TRBV30, the J call TRBJ2-1, with D unresolved. Germline V gene lookup returns CDR1 GTSNPN and CDR2 SVGIG (reference sequence). The CDR3 length is 11 residues. The CDR3 sequence: CAWSAYNGQFF. CDR3 in DNA: TGTGCCTGGAGTGCGTACAATGGGCAGTTCTTC.

The gene calls are TRBV19 and TRBJ2-7; TRBD2 agrees at 9 bases. Trimming removed 10 bases from V and 3 bases from J; junction bases left unmatched: 4. The V gene's germline CDR1 is LNHDA and CDR2 SQIVND (reference sequence). The CDR3 runs 12 residues. The CDR3 sequence is CATFSGSYEQYF. As DNA, the CDR3 is TGTGCCACCTTTAGCGGGAGCTACGAGCAGTACTTC.

The V and J genes are TRBV27 and TRBJ2-7; TRBD1 agrees at 7 bases. V lost 4 bases and J lost 3; bases outside the gene matches: 3. Germline values: CDR1 MNHEY, CDR2 SMNVEV (reference sequence). The CDR3 runs 13 residues. In DNA form, the CDR3 reads TGTGCCAGCAGTTCTTACAGGGGCTACGAGCAGTACTTC. Translated, it gives CASSSYRGYEQYF.

The chain combines TRBV10-2 with TRBJ2-1, with D possibly TRBD1 on 7 matching bases. Trimming stripped 7 bases from V and 2 bases from J, with 12 bases between. Germline V gives CDR1 WSHSY, CDR2 SAAADI. This CDR3 comprises 14 residues. The DNA of the CDR3 is TGCGCCAGCAACGACAGGGAGGCCTACAATGAGCAGTTCTTC. Translation gives CASNDREAYNEQFF.

The V and J genes are TRBV19 and TRBJ2-5, with 10 bases matching TRBD1. The CDR3 loop spans 15 amino acids. V gave up 5 bases and J gave up 7 bases; unmatched junction bases: 10. Germline V gene data show CDR1 as LNHDA and CDR2 as SQIVND (reference sequence). The CDR3 spells CASSPGTGAIGTQYF. As DNA, the CDR3 is TGTGCCAGTAGTCCGGGGACAGGGGCAATCGGGACCCAGTACTTC. Based on the CDR3 plus reference TRBV19 and TRBJ2-5, the full variable domain is DGGITQSPKYLFRKEGQNVTLSCEQNLNHDAMYWYRQDPGQGLRLIYYSQIVNDFQKGDIAEGYSVSREKKESFPLTVTSAQKNPTAFYLCASSPGTGAIGTQYFGPGTRLLVL.

J is TRBJ2-7 and V is TRBV6-1; 13 bases are shared with TRBD2. Looked up from germline, CDR1 is MNHNS and CDR2 is SASEGT. The CDR3 has 15 residues. Trimming removed 5 bases from V and 3 bases from J; junction bases left unmatched: 4. CDR3 sequence: CASSWTSGGNYEQYF. CDR3 nucleotides: TGTGCCAGCAGTTGGACTAGCGGGGGAAACTACGAGCAGTACTTC.

This chain uses TRBV5-6 with TRBJ2-5; D is perhaps TRBD1 (5 bases). CDR1 is SGHDT and CDR2 is YYEEEE in the germline V gene. The CDR3 covers 13 residues. V lost 5 bases and J 1 base, leaving 9 bases between the germline ends. CDR3 DNA sequence: TGTGCCAGCAGGAATGACAGCCAAGAGACCCAGTACTTC. Translating it yields CASRNDSQETQYF. Full variable domain (outside the CDR3, taken from reference TRBV5-6 and TRBJ2-5): DAGVTQSPTHLIKTRGQQVTLRCSPKSGHDTVSWYQQALGQGPQFIFQYYEEEERQRGNFPDRFSGHQFPNYSSELNVNALLLGDSALYLCASRNDSQETQYFGPGTRLLVL.

V is TRBV19 and J is TRBJ1-2; 7 nucleotides align to TRBD1. The V gene's germline CDR1 is LNHDA and CDR2 SQIVND (reference sequence). The CDR3 spans 18 residues. V dropped 6 bases and J dropped 0; count of bases not matched to a gene: 16. CDR3 loop: CASSRSFASGGTNYGYTF. The CDR3 bases are TGTGCCAGTAGCAGAAGCTTCGCTTCAGGGGGTACTAACTATGGCTACACCTTC.

This clone came up once. The J gene is TRBJ2-2, the V gene TRBV14; perhaps TRBD1 as D (6 bases). V shed 6 bases and J shed 1 base, with 6 bases lying between them. The CDR3 contains 13 residues. Germline lookup yields CDR1 SGHDN and CDR2 FVKESK. The CDR3 sequence: CASRDRNTGELFF. The CDR3 region has the DNA TGTGCCAGCAGGGACAGGAACACCGGGGAGCTGTTTTTT. The full variable domain, completed using reference TRBV14 and TRBJ2-2, is EAGVTQFPSHSVIEKGQTVTLRCDPISGHDNLYWYRRVMGKEIKFLLHFVKESKQDESGMPNNRFLAERTGGTYSTLKVQPAELEDSGVYFCASRDRNTGELFFGEGSRLTVL.

In its sample, this clone was seen once. The V gene is TRBV28, the J gene TRBJ2-5; tentatively, D is TRBD1 or TRBD2 (6 bases each). Germline CDR1 and CDR2: MDHEN and SYDVKM. V was clipped by 2 bases and J by 5 bases, with 15 bases between them. The CDR3 is made up of 15 amino acids. The DNA for the CDR3 is TGTGCCAGCAGTTTAACTTCTTCGGGGGCGGAGACCCAGTACTTC. Amino acids: CASSLTSSGAETQYF.